The subject of this entry is one T cell receptor beta chain. The target antigen is unknown. Original methodology: ImmunoSEQ sequences covered only the junction and lacked quality scores; filtering therefore differed. Repertoires were generated with immunoSEQ multiplex PCR, while TCRdb's copy carries only in-frame clones and drops some. That table supplies the V and J calls and clone size; D and trimming were determined from the DNA. The data hold around 700,000 clones, with 73% observed a single time. V was pared by 0 bases and J by 4 bases, with 9 bases between. Per the germline V gene, CDR1 is ENHRY and CDR2 is SYGVKD. The CDR3 is 14 amino acids. These data come from a study of shared clonotypes between healthy human individuals. Study-wide points: It was the non-shared clonotypes that had lower generation probabilities than clonotypes shared by all four donors.

The sequencing sample was made of memory CD4+ T cells sorted from blood. The sample's subset: CD45RA-negative fraction. The receptor's source is a woman aged 30 to 39 in good health. The V call is TRBV10-3, the J call TRBJ2-5; D unclear. The CDR3 loop is CAISESFRSETQYF. DNA of the CDR3: TGTGCCATCAGTGAGTCGTTCCGCTCAGAGACCCAGTACTTC.